The rows below give T cell receptor beta chains drawn from one sample of a study of blood T cells in healthy people across ages. TCRdb re-analysed the 5' RACE reads in MiXCR, keeping a single row per CDR3 protein. The data hold approximately 790,000 distinct CDR3 sequences, with 62% observed a single time. The sequencing sample was made of blood. The receptors derive from a man in his thirties or forties in good health. CDR3s include the opening cysteine and the closing phenylalanine or tryptophan. The order of the fields is V gene, clone size, J gene, D gene, CDR3 protein, CDR3 DNA. A D gene is named only where the DNA matches it firmly. The listing skips clone size in some rows; elsewhere it reads once, few, many or a size class.

TRBV4-3	NA	TRBJ2-6	TRBD2	CASSQGLAGDFGANVLTF	TGCGCCAGCAGCCAAGGACTAGCGGGGGATTTTGGGGCCAACGTCCTGACTTTC
TRBV4-3	NA	TRBJ2-4	NA	CASSQEHRLNIQYF	TGCGCCAGCAGCCAAGAGCACAGGCTAAACATTCAGTACTTC
TRBV12-3/TRBV12-4	NA	TRBJ2-7	NA	CASSFYGLSHEQYF	TGTGCCAGCAGTTTTTACGGACTGTCCCACGAGCAGTACTTC
TRBV2	NA	TRBJ2-7	TRBD1	CASQVGTGSYEQYF	TGTGCCAGCCAGGTCGGGACAGGCTCCTACGAGCAGTACTTC
TRBV6-6	NA	TRBJ2-5	TRBD1	CASIQGAYNEQYF	TGTGCCAGCATCCAGGGGGCTTACAATGAGCAGTACTTC
TRBV7-3	few	TRBJ1-6	NA	CASSFAPGANNSPLHF	TGTGCCAGCAGCTTTGCTCCGGGTGCCAATAATTCACCCCTCCACTTT
TRBV18	NA	TRBJ1-5	TRBD1	CASSPRQGNGPQHF	TGTGCCAGCTCACCAAGACAGGGTAATGGGCCCCAGCATTTT
TRBV20-1	NA	TRBJ1-1	NA	CSARGGGTNTEAFF	TGCAGTGCTAGAGGGGGGGGAACGAACACTGAAGCTTTCTTT
TRBV12-3/TRBV12-4	many	TRBJ2-5	NA	CASSFGGGQETQYF	TGTGCCAGCAGTTTCGGCGGTGGACAAGAGACCCAGTACTTC
TRBV10-3	NA	TRBJ2-1	TRBD2	CAISGPGTSGGYTYNGQFF	TGTGCCATCAGTGGGCCCGGAACTAGCGGGGGCTACACCTACAATGGGCAGTTCTTC
TRBV18	NA	TRBJ2-5	NA	CASSPPNTGQETQYF	TGTGCCAGCTCACCACCGAATACCGGCCAAGAGACCCAGTACTTC
TRBV5-1	NA	TRBJ2-1	TRBD2	CAGSLISGGAVNEQFF	TGCGCCGGCAGCTTGATCAGCGGGGGGGCGGTTAATGAGCAGTTCTTC
TRBV2	NA	TRBJ1-1	NA	CASSETFLGRPEAFF	TGTGCCAGCAGTGAAACTTTCCTGGGGCGACCTGAAGCTTTCTTT
TRBV6-6	few	TRBJ2-3	TRBD2	CASSYGTSGDTDTQYF	TGTGCCAGCAGTTATGGGACTAGCGGGGACACAGATACGCAGTATTTT
TRBV21-1	NA	TRBJ2-3	NA	CASTNRRADTQYF	TGTGCCAGCACCAACCGGAGAGCAGATACGCAGTATTTT
TRBV11-2	NA	TRBJ2-3	TRBD2	CAGSPGVAGGADTQYF	TGTGCCGGCAGCCCGGGGGTAGCGGGGGGCGCAGATACGCAGTATTTT
TRBV28	once	TRBJ2-5	NA	CASSLLIGTQYF	TGTGCCAGCAGTTTACTCATAGGGACCCAGTACTTC
TRBV3-1	NA	TRBJ2-7	TRBD2	CASSQLTLAGDPYEQYF	TGTGCCAGCAGCCAACTCACGCTAGCGGGGGACCCCTACGAGCAGTACTTC
TRBV12-3/TRBV12-4	NA	TRBJ2-4	TRBD2	CASSFESGGLSGRAKNIQYF	TGTGCCAGCAGTTTTGAAAGCGGGGGGCTATCGGGGAGAGCCAAAAACATTCAGTACTTC
TRBV7-2	many	TRBJ2-3	NA	CASSLLADTQYF	TGTGCCAGCAGCTTGTTGGCAGATACGCAGTATTTT
TRBV20-1	NA	TRBJ1-4	NA	CSARGGHGMFF	TGCAGTGCTAGGGGTGGGCATGGTATGTTTTTT
TRBV27	NA	TRBJ1-2	TRBD1	CASSPSGDRGNYGYTF	TGTGCCAGCAGTCCCTCCGGGGACAGGGGGAACTATGGCTACACCTTC
TRBV28	NA	TRBJ2-5	NA	CASSLYRGSIKETQYF	TGTGCCAGCAGTTTATATCGGGGCAGTATAAAGGAGACCCAGTACTTC
TRBV2	NA	TRBJ2-3	NA	CASASGATNTQYF	TGTGCCAGCGCCTCGGGCGCCACCAATACGCAGTATTTT